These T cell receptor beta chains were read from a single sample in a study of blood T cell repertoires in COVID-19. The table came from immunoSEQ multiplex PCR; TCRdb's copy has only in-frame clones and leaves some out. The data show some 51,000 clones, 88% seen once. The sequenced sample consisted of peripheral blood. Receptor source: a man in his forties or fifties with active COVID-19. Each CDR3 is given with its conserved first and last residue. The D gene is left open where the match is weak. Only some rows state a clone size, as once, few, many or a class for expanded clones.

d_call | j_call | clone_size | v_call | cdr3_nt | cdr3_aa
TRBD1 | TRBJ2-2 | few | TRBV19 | TGTGCCAGTAGGCCCGGACAGGGGGCGAACACCGGGGAGCTGTTTTTT | CASRPGQGANTGELFF
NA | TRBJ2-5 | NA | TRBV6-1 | TGTGCCAGCAGTGACACGATACACCCAAAAGAGACCCAGTACTTC | CASSDTIHPKETQYF
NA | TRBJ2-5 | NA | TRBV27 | TGTGCCAGCAGTTTCTCTCGGACAAATCAAGAGACCCAGTACTTC | CASSFSRTNQETQYF
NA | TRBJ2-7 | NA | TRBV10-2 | TGCGCCAGCAGTGATCTAGGAGGGGTCTATTCCTACGAGCAGTACTTC | CASSDLGGVYSYEQYF
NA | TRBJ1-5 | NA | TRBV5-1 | TGCGCCAGCAGCTTGGGCCAGGGTGGCCAGCCCCAGCATTTT | CASSLGQGGQPQHF
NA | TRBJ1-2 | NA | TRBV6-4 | TGTGCCAGCCGGACAGGCTACACCTTC | CASRTGYTF
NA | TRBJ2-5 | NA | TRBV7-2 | TGTGCCAGCAGCTTCGCTCGGGGGGAGACCCAGTACTTC | CASSFARGETQYF
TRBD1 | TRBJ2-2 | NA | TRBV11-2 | TGTGCCAGCAGCTGGGGACAGACGAACACCGGGGAGCTGTTTTTT | CASSWGQTNTGELFF
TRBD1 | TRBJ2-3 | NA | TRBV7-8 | TGTGCCAGCAGTGTTAACGGACAGGGGTTGGTAGATACGCAGTATTTT | CASSVNGQGLVDTQYF
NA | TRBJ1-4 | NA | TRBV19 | TGTGCCAGTAGTATCGACACCAGAGGGGAAAAACTGTTTTTT | CASSIDTRGEKLFF
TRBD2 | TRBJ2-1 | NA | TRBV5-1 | TGCGCCAGCAGCCTTTTAGCGGGACGAGCCCCCAATGAGCAGTTCTTC | CASSLLAGRAPNEQFF
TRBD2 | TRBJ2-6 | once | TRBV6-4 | TGTGCCAGCAGTGACACCCGTTTTGGGGGACTAGCGGGACCCTCTGGGGCCAACGTCCTGACTTTC | CASSDTRFGGLAGPSGANVLTF
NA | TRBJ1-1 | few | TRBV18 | TGTGCCAGCTCACCAGAGGGAGAAACTGAAGCTTTCTTT | CASSPEGETEAFF
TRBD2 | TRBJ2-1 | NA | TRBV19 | TGTGCCAGTAGTATAGGAGCGGGGGAATCCAATGAGCAGTTCTTC | CASSIGAGESNEQFF
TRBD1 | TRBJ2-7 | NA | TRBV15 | TGTGCCACCAGTGGGAGGACAGGGGGCGAGCAGTACTTC | CATSGRTGGEQYF
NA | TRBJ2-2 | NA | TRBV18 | TGTGCCAGCTCACCCTCGTTGGATAGCGCGAACACCGGGGAGCTGTTTTTT | CASSPSLDSANTGELFF
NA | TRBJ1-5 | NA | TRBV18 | TGTGCCAGCTCACCCATGGAGGATCAGCCCCAGCATTTT | CASSPMEDQPQHF
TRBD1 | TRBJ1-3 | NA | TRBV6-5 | TGTGCCACCTCGGGACAGCCCTCTGGAAACACCATATATTTT | CATSGQPSGNTIYF
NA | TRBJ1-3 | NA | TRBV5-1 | TGCGCCAGCAGCTTGGGCGAACCTAGCTCTGGAAACACCATATATTTT | CASSLGEPSSGNTIYF
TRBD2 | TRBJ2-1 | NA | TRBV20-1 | TGCAGTGCTAGTGCCGGGACTAGCGGGAGCAGTGAGCAGTTCTTC | CSASAGTSGSSEQFF
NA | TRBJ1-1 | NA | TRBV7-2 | TGTGCCAGCAGCTCCAGGGTGATGAACACTGAAGCTTTCTTT | CASSSRVMNTEAFF
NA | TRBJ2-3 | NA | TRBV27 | TGTGCCAGCAGTTTCGAGTATAACACAGATACGCAGTATTTT | CASSFEYNTDTQYF
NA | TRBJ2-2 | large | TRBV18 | TGTGCCAGCTCAATATCAGGACGACCGGGAACGAACACCGGGGAGCTGTTTTTT | CASSISGRPGTNTGELFF
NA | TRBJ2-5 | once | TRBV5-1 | TGCGCCAGCAGCTTGGAATCTGGCCAGGAGACCCAGTACTTC | CASSLESGQETQYF
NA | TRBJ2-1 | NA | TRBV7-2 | TGTGCCAGCAGCCCCCGAGGCGGGGGCCAATACAATGAGCAGTTCTTC | CASSPRGGGQYNEQFF
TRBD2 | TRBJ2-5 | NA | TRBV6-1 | TGTGCCAGCAGTGAAGCGGCGGGCGGGGGGGCCCCGTGGACCCAGTACTTC | CASSEAAGGGAPWTQYF
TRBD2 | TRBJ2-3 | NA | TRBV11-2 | TGTGCCAGCAGTCCGACTAGCGGGGGGGCCGGTGGTGGAGATACGCAGTATTTT | CASSPTSGGAGGGDTQYF
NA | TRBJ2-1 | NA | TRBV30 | TGTGCCTGGAGCCAACGGGGAGCCAATGAGCAGTTCTTC | CAWSQRGANEQFF
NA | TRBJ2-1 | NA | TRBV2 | TGTGCCAGCAGCAAATACAATGAGCAGTTCTTC | CASSKYNEQFF
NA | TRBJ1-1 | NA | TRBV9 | TGTGCCAGCAGCGTACTGGCGGGGAACACTGAAGCTTTCTTT | CASSVLAGNTEAFF
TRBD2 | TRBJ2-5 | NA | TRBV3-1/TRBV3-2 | TGTGCCAGCAGCCAAGGAATAGCGGGGACCCAAGAGACCCAGTACTTC | CASSQGIAGTQETQYF
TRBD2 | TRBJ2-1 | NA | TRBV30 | TGTGCCTGGAGCGTACTCTTCCTAGCGGGAGAGGGGCAGTTCTTC | CAWSVLFLAGEGQFF
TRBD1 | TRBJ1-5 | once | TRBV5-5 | TGTGCCAGCAGCTTGGGACAGGGGCAGAATCAGCCCCAGCATTTT | CASSLGQGQNQPQHF
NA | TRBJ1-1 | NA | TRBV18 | TGTGCCAGCTCACCGAGGGAGCAGAACACTGAAGCTTTCTTT | CASSPREQNTEAFF
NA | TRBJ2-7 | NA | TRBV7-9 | TGTGCCAGCAGCGGAGAATACGAGCAGTACTTC | CASSGEYEQYF
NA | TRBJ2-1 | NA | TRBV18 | TGTGCCAGCTCTCCGCTCGGGGGAGCTTTCTACAATGAGCAGTTCTTC | CASSPLGGAFYNEQFF
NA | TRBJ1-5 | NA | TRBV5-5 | TGTGCCAGCAGCTTTGGGGGGTACCAGCCCCAGCATTTT | CASSFGGYQPQHF
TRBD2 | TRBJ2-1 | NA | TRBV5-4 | TGTGCCAGCAGCTCGTCCCGAGGAGCGGGAGGTCTCAATGAGCAGTTCTTC | CASSSSRGAGGLNEQFF
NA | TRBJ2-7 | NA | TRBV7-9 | TGTGCCAGCAGCTTAGATGTCACAGGCTACGAGCAGTACTTC | CASSLDVTGYEQYF
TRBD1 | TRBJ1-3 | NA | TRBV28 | TGTGCCAGCACTACAGGGGTCGGAAACACCATATATTTT | CASTTGVGNTIYF
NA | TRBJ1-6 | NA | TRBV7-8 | TGTGCCAGCAGCTTCGCGGGTCGGTCACCCCTCCACTTT | CASSFAGRSPLHF
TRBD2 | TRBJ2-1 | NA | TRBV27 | TGTGCCAGCAGTCCAGAGAGGGACAGACTAGCGGGGGCCGGTGGGGTTGAGCAGTTCTTC | CASSPERDRLAGAGGVEQFF
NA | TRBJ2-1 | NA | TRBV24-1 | TGTGCCACCAGTGACCCCCGTCAAGGACAGTACAATGAGCAGTTCTTC | CATSDPRQGQYNEQFF
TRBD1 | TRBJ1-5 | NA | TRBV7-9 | TGTGCCAGCAGCTCGACAGGGAGGCGCAATCAGCCCCAGCATTTT | CASSSTGRRNQPQHF
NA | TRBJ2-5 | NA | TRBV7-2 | TGTGCCAGCAGCTTACGGAGGCGGGAGACCCAGTACTTC | CASSLRRRETQYF
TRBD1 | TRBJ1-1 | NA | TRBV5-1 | TGCGCCAGCAGCTTGGGACAGGGGGAGAACACTGAAGCTTTCTTT | CASSLGQGENTEAFF